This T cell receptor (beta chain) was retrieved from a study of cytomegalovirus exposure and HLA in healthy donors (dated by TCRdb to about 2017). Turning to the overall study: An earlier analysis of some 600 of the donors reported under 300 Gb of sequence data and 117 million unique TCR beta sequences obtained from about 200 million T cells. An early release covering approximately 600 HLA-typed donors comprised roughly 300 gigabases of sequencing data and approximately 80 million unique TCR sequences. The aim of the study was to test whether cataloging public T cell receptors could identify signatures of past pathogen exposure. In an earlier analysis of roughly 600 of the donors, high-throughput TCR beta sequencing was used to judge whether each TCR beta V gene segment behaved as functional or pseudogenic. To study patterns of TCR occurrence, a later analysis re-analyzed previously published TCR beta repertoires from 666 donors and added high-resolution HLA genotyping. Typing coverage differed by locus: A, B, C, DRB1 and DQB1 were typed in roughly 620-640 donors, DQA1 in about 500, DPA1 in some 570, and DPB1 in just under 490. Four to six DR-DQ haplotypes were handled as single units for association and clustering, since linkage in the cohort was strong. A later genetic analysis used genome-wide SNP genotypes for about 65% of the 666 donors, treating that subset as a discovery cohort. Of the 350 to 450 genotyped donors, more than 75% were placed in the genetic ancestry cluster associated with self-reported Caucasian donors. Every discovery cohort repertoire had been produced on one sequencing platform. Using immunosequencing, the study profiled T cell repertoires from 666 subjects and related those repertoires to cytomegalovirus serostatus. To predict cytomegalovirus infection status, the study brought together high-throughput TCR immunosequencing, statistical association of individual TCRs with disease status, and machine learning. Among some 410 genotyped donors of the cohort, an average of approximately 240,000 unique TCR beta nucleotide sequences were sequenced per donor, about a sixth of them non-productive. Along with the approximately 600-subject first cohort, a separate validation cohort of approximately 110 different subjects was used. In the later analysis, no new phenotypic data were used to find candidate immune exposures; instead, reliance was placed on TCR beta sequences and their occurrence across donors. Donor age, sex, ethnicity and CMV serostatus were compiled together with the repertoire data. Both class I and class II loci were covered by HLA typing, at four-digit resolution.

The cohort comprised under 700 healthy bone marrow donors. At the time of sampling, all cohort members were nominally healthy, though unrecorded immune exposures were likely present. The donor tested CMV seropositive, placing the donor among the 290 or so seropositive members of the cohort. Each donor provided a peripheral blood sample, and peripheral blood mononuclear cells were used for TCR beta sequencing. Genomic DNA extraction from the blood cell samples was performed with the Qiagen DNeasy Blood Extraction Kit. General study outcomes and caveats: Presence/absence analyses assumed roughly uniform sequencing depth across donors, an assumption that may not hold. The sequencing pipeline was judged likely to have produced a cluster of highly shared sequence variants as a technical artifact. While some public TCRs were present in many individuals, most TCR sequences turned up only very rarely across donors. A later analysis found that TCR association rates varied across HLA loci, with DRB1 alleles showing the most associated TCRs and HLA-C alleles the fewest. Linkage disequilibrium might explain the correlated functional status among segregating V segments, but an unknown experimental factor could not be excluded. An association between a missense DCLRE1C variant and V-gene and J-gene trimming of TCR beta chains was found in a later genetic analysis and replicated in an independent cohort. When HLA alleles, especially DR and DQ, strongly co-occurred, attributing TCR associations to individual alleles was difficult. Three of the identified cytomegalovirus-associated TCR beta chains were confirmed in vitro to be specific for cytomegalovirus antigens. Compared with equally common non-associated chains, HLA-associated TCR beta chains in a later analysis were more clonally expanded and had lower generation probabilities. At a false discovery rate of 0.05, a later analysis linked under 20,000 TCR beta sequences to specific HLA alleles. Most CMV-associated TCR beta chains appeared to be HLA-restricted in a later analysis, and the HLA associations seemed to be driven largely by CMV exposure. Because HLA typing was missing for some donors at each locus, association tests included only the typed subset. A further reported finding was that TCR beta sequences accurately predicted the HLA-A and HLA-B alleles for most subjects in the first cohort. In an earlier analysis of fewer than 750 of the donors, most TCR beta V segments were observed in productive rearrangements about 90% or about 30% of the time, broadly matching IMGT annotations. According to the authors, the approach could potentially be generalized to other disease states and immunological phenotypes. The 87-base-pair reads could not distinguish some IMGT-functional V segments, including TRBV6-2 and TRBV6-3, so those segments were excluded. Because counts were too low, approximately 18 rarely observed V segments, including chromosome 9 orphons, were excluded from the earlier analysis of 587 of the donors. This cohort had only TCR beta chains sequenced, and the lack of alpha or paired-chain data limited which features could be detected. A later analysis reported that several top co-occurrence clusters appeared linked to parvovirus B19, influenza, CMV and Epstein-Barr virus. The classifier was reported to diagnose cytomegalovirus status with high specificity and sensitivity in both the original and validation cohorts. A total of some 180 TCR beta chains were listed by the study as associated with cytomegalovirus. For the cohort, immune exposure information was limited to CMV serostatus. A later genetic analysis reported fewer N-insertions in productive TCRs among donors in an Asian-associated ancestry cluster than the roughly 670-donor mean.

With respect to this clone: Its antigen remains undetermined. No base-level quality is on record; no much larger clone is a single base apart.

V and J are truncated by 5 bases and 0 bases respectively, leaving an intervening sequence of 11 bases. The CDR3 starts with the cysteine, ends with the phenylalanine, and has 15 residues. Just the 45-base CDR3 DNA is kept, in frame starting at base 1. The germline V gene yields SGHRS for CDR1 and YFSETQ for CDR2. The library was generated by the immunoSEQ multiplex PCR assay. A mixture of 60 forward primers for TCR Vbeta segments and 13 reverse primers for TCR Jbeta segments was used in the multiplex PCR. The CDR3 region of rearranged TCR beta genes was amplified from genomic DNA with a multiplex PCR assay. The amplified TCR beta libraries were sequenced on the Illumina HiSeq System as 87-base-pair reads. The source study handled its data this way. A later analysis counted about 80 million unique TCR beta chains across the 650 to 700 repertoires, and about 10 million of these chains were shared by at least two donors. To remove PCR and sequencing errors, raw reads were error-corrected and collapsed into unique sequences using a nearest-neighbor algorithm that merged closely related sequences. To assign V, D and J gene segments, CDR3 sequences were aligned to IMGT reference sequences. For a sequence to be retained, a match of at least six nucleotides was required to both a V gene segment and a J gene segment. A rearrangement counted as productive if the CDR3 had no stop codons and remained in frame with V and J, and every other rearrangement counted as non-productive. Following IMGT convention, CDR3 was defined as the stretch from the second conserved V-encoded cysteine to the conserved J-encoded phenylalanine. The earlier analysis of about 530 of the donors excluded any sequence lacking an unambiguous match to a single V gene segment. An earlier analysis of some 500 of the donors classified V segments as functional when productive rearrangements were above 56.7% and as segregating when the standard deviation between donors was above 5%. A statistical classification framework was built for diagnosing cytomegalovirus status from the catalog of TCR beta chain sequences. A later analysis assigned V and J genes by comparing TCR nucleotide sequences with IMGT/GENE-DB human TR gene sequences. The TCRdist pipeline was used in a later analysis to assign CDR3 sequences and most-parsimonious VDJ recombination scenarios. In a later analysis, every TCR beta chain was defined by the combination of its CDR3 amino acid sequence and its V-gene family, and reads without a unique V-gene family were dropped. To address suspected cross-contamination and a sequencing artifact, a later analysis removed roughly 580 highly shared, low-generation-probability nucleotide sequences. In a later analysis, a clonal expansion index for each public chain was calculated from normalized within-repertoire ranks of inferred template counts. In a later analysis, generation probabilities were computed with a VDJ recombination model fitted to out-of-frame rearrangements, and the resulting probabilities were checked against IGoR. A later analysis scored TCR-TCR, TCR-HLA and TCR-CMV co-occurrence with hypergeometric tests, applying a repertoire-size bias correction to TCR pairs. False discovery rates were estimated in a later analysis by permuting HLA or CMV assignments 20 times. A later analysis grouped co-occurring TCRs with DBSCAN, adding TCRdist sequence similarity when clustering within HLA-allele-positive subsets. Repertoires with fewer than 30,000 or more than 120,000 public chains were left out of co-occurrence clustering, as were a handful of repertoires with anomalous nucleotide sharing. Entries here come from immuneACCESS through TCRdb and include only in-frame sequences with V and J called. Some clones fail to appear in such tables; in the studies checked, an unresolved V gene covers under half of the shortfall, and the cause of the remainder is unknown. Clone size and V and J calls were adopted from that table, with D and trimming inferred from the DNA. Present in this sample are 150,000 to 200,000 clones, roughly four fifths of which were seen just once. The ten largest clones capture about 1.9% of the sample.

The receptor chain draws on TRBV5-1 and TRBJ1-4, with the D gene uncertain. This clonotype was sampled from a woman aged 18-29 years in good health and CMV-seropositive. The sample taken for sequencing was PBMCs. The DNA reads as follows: TGCGCCAGCAGGAGCAGGTTCTCAACTAATGAAAAACTGTTTTTT. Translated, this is CASRSRFSTNEKLFF.